This T cell receptor (beta chain) was captured in a study of blood T cell repertoires in COVID-19. The CDR3 consists of 13 residues. The ends lost 5 bases at V and 6 bases at J; junction bases unmatched: 6. Germline V gene data show CDR1 as SGHTA and CDR2 as FQGNSA. The protocol was immunoSEQ multiplex PCR, while the TCRdb copy is restricted to in-frame clones and leaves out a portion. The sample records around 250,000 clones, 86% being singletons. This sequence was found in a man aged 18 to 29 with active or convalescent COVID-19. The rearrangement joins TRBV7-2 to TRBJ2-7, with TRBD2 matching 8 bases. Material for sequencing was peripheral blood. CDR3 amino acids: CASSVERGLEQYF. CDR3 DNA: TGTGCCAGCAGCGTAGAGCGGGGGCTCGAGCAGTACTTC.